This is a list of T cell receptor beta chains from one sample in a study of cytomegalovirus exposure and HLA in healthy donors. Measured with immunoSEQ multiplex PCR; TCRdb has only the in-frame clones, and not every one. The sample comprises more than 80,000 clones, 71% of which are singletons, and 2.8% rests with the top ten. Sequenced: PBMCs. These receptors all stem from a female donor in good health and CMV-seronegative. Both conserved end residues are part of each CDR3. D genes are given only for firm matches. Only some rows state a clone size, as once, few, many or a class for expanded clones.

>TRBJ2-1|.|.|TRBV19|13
TGTGCCAGTAGTGTGACAGACTACAATGAGCAGTTCTTC
CASSVTDYNEQFF
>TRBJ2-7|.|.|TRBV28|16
TGTGCCAGCAGTGAGCGGAAGGGACAAGTCTCCTACGAGCAGTACTTC
CASSERKGQVSYEQYF
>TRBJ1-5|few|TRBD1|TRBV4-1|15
TGCGCCAGCAGCCTCGACAGGGGAAGCAATCAGCCCCAGCATTTT
CASSLDRGSNQPQHF
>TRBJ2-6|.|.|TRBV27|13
TGTGCCAGCAGTTCCTCGGGGGCCAACGTCCTGACTTTC
CASSSSGANVLTF
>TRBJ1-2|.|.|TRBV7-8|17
TGTGCCAGCAGCTCGACCTGGGGCACTCTACTGGACTATGGCTACACCTTC
CASSSTWGTLLDYGYTF
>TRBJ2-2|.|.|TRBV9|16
TGTGCCAGCAGCTTTACTAGTGGGGGAGGCACCGGGGAGCTGTTTTTT
CASSFTSGGGTGELFF
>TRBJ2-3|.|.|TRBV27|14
TGTGCCAGCAGTTTATTACTGAGCACAGATACGCAGTATTTT
CASSLLLSTDTQYF
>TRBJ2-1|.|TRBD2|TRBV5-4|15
TGTGCCAGCAGCATGGGGACTAGCGGGATGGGTGAGCAGTTCTTC
CASSMGTSGMGEQFF
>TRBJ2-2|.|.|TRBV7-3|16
TGTGCCAGCAGCTTAAGGGCTAGCGAGAACACCGGGGAGCTGTTTTTT
CASSLRASENTGELFF
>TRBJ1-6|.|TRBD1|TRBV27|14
TGTGCCAGCAGTTCCGGGACAGGGAATTCACCCCTCCACTTT
CASSSGTGNSPLHF
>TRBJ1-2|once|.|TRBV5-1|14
TGCGCCAGCAGCTTGCACAGGGAATCCTATGGCTACACCTTC
CASSLHRESYGYTF
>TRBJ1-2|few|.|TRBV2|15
TGTGCCAGCAGTGAAGGGCCCGATGTACGCTATGGCTACACCTTC
CASSEGPDVRYGYTF
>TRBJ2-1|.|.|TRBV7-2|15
TGTGCCAGCAGCAAAAACCCGGGGATGGGCAATGAGCAGTTCTTC
CASSKNPGMGNEQFF
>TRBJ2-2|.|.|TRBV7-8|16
TGTGCCAGCAGCTCCCCCGCGGGGCTGTACACCGGGGAGCTGTTTTTT
CASSSPAGLYTGELFF
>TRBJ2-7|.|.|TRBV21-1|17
TGTGCCAGCACCCGAGTTAAGACTAGCGGGAATTCCTACGAGCAGTACTTC
CASTRVKTSGNSYEQYF
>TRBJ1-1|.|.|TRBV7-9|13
TGTGCCAGCAGCTTAGGTCCTCGGGCTGAAGCTTTCTTT
CASSLGPRAEAFF
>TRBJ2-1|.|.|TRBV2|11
TGTGCCATCCGGGACTACAATGAGCAGTTCTTC
CAIRDYNEQFF
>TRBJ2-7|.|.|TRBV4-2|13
TGTGCCAGCAGCCACTCAAAAGCGCCCGAGCAGTACTTC
CASSHSKAPEQYF
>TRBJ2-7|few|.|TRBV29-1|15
TGCAGCGTCCTGGGGAGGCGGGAATCATCCTACGAGCAGTACTTC
CSVLGRRESSYEQYF
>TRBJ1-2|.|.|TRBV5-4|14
TGTGCCAGCAGCTTGGACAGTTTTAACTATGGCTACACCTTC
CASSLDSFNYGYTF
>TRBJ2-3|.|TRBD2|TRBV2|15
TGTGCCAGCAGTGGTTTAAGCGGGAGTATAGATACGCAGTATTTT
CASSGLSGSIDTQYF
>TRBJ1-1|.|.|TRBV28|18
TGTGCCAGCAGTTTCGTTTTACAGGGCGGGAGATCCAACCGTGAAGCTTTCTTT
CASSFVLQGGRSNREAFF
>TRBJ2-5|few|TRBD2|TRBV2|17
TGTGCCAGCACCCTGAGGACTAGCGGGAACTTCCAAGAGACCCAGTACTTC
CASTLRTSGNFQETQYF
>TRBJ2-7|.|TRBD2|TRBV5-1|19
TGCGCCAGCAGCTTGTGGGGGACTAGCGGGAGATCGAAGGTGTACGAGCAGTACTTC
CASSLWGTSGRSKVYEQYF
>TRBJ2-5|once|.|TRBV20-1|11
TGCAGTGCCTCAGGGGAAGGGACCCAGTACTTC
CSASGEGTQYF
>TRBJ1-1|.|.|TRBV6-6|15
TGTGCCAGCAGACCCGGGAGCTTAGGTCTGACTGAAGCTTTCTTT
CASRPGSLGLTEAFF
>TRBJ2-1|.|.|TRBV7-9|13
TGTGCCAGCAGCTCAATAAGAGGGGGTGAGCAGTTCTTC
CASSSIRGGEQFF
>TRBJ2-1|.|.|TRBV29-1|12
TGCAGCGTTCGGCAGGTGTACAATGAGCAGTTCTTC
CSVRQVYNEQFF
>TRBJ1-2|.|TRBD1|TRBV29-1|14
TGCAGCGTCCAGCGGGACAGGGATAACTATGGCTACACCTTC
CSVQRDRDNYGYTF
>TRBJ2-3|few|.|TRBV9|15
TGTGCCAGCAGCCCTAGGGCAGGGGGCACAGATACGCAGTATTTT
CASSPRAGGTDTQYF
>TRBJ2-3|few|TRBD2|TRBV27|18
TGTGCCAGCAAGACGGGGACTAGCGGGACGATTCGAGCAGATACGCAGTATTTT
CASKTGTSGTIRADTQYF
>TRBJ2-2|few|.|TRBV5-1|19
TGCGCCAGCAGCCCCGACGTCACAGGGAAGGGGTCGAACACCGGGGAGCTGTTTTTT
CASSPDVTGKGSNTGELFF
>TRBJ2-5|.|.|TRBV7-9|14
TGTGCCAGCAGCTTAGGAGAGCAGGCGGAGACCCAGTACTTC
CASSLGEQAETQYF
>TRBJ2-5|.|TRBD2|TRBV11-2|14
TGTGCCAGCGTTAGCGGGAGGCACCAAGAGACCCAGTACTTC
CASVSGRHQETQYF
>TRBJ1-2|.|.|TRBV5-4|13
TGTGCCAGCAGCTTGGCGGCTGGGGCTGGCTACACCTTC
CASSLAAGAGYTF
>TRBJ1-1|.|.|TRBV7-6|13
TGTGCCAGCGGGGCCAGGGAGAACACTGAAGCTTTCTTT
CASGARENTEAFF
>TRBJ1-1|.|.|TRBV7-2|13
TGTGCCAGCAGCTTAGGGGGGGGTACTGAAGCTTTCTTT
CASSLGGGTEAFF
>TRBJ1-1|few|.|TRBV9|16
TGTGCCAGCAGCGTAGCGCGGGCAGTTCGGCACACTGAAGCTTTCTTT
CASSVARAVRHTEAFF
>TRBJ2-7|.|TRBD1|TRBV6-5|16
TGTGCCAGCAGTTACTCTTATACAGGGGCCTCCTACGAGCAGTACTTC
CASSYSYTGASYEQYF
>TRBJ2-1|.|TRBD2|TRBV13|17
TGTGCCAGCAGCCGACTCACTAGCGGGAGGGTTAGAGCTGAGCAGTTCTTC
CASSRLTSGRVRAEQFF
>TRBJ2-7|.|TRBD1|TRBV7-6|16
TGTGCCAGCAGCTCCGCCCCTTCGGGACAGACCTACGAGCAGTACTTC
CASSSAPSGQTYEQYF
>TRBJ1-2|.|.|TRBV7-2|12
TGTGCCAGCAGCCCAGGGATCTATGGCTACACCTTC
CASSPGIYGYTF
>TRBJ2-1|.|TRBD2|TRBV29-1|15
TGCAGCGTTGAGGTGGGGGGAGGGCCTGATAATGAGCAGTTCTTC
CSVEVGGGPDNEQFF
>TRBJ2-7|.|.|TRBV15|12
TGTGCCACCAGCAAGGACTACTACGAGCAGTACTTC
CATSKDYYEQYF
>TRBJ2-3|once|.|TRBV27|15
TGTGCCAGCAGTGGGAGGCGAGGCCGCACAGATACGCAGTATTTT
CASSGRRGRTDTQYF
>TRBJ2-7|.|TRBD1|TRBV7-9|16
TGTGCCAGCAGCTCGAACCGGGACAGGCCAGCCTACGAGCAGTACTTC
CASSSNRDRPAYEQYF
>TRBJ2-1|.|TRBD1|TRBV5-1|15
TGCGCCAGCAGCTTGACAGGGGCGATCTACAATGAGCAGTTCTTC
CASSLTGAIYNEQFF
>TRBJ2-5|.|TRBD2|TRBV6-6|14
TGTGCCAGCAGTGCGGGACGGACGGGGGGGACCCAGTACTTC
CASSAGRTGGTQYF